This passage covers 10 T cell receptor beta chains from one sample sequenced in a study of human T cells and chemical hapten exposure. Sample time point: pre-sensitization, week 0. Described treatment: therapeutic diphenylcyclopropenone sensitization with weekly scalp DPC. Each CDR3 protein gets one entry after TCRdb re-called the RACE reads with MiXCR. Found here are some 250,000 distinct CDR3 sequences, 7.5% to 8% of them singletons; the top ten hold more than 0.95%. This specimen consisted of whole blood, obtained in connection with sensitization to the hapten diphenylcyclopropenone (DPC). These receptors were taken from a man between 18 and 35 years old with alopecia areata. Some clones in this sample may be carry-over from other donors' samples.

This clonotype has more than one count but fewer than ten. This chain joins TRBV3-1 and TRBJ2-3; D is possibly TRBD1 (6 bases). Germline V gives CDR1 LGHDT, CDR2 YNNKEL (reference sequence). The CDR3 consists of 16 residues. Deletions cut 2 bases from V and 2 bases from J, with 14 bases between. CDR3 sequence (DNA): TGTGCCAGCAGCCAATTCGACAGGTCCTACACAGATACGCAGTATTTT. This sequence encodes CASSQFDRSYTDTQYF.

This clonotype was seen a single time. The chain carries TRBV7-2 and TRBJ1-6, with TRBD1 as a possible D gene (5 bases). With 4 bases removed from V and 0 bases from J, the gap between germline ends came to 16 bases. Germline V gene lookup returns CDR1 SGHTA and CDR2 FQGNSA. This CDR3 region has 18 residues. DNA for the CDR3: TGTGCCAGCAGCTCCGAGGGGCCAGGTTCCTCCTATAATTCACCCCTCCACTTT. Its translation is CASSSEGPGSSYNSPLHF.

This clonotype was counted many times. The chain employs TRBV6-5 and TRBJ2-3, with D tentatively TRBD1 (5 bases). Per germline, CDR1 MNHEY and CDR2 SVGAGI. V lost 5 bases and J 3 bases, leaving 18 bases between the germline ends. The CDR3 spans 16 residues. The CDR3 nucleotides are TGTGCCAGCAGTCGACAAGGGCAGGGCGCTACAGATACGCAGTATTTT. Protein product: CASSRQGQGATDTQYF.

The chain combines TRBV5-6 with TRBJ1-4; no definite D call. Trimming stripped 4 bases from V and 11 bases from J, with 15 bases between. CDR1 is SGHDT and CDR2 is YYEEEE in the germline V gene. CDR3 size: 13 residues. The CDR3 loop is CASSQRRTGKLFF. For the CDR3, the DNA is TGTGCCAGCAGCCAAAGACGGACGGGGAAACTGTTTTTT.

This clonotype was detected many times. The V gene is TRBV28, the J gene TRBJ2-4, with D possibly matching TRBD1 (5 bases). Germline values: CDR1 MDHEN, CDR2 SYDVKM. CDR3 length equals 15 residues. V was trimmed by 6 bases and J by 0 bases, leaving 12 bases between them. This CDR3 is CASSGRALAKNIQYF. The DNA of the CDR3 is TGTGCCAGCAGCGGCAGGGCTTTAGCCAAAAACATTCAGTACTTC.

This clonotype has only a few counts. The chain carries TRBV4-3 and TRBJ1-2, with D possibly TRBD1 on 6 matching bases. Looked up from germline, CDR1 is LGHNA and CDR2 is YSLEER. The CDR3 runs 15 residues. Trimming stripped 2 bases from V and 5 bases from J, with 15 bases between. CDR3 nucleotide sequence: TGCGCCAGCAGCCAAACAACCGACAGGCCTTATGGCTACACCTTC. Protein sequence: CASSQTTDRPYGYTF.

The chain uses TRBV12-5 and TRBJ1-1, with 9 nucleotides matching TRBD1. CDR3 length: 13 residues. V lost 6 bases and J lost 11; bases outside the gene matches: 10. Per the germline V gene, CDR1 is LGHNT and CDR2 is FRNRAP. In DNA form, the CDR3 reads TGTGCTAGTGGCAATATTCCCGGGACAGGGGCTTTCTTT. Translating gives CASGNIPGTGAFF.

This clonotype was counted only a few times. The V gene is TRBV2, the J gene TRBJ1-1; D ambiguous. Trimming removed 9 bases from V and 0 bases from J, with 11 bases in between. This CDR3 spans 13 amino acids. The germline gives CDR1 SNHLY, CDR2 FYNNEI. The CDR3, as DNA: TGTGCCAGTGGTGGGTACATGAACACTGAAGCTTTCTTT. Amino acid sequence: CASGGYMNTEAFF.

This clonotype was found a few times. This rearrangement joins TRBV6-1 to TRBJ2-1; 11 nucleotides align to TRBD2. J lost 5 bases, V lost 3 bases, and 9 bases had no gene match. The CDR3 sequence is 17 residues long. Germline CDR1 MNHNS, CDR2 SASEGT. The CDR3 region is CASSDIGELAGDNEQFF. The DNA for the CDR3 is TGTGCCAGCAGTGACATAGGGGAACTAGCGGGGGACAATGAGCAGTTCTTC.

This clonotype was recorded a few times. The rearrangement uses TRBV29-1 and TRBJ1-2, with TRBD1 matching 9 bases. This CDR3 is built from 12 residues. Germline assignment: CDR1 SQVTM and CDR2 ANQGSEA. Trimming removed 4 bases from V and 7 bases from J; junction bases left unmatched: 4. CDR3 loop: CSVGDRGSGYTF. In DNA form, the CDR3 reads TGCAGCGTTGGCGACAGGGGGAGTGGCTACACCTTC. The whole variable domain, remainder taken from reference TRBV29-1 and TRBJ1-2, is SAVISQKPSRDICQRGTSLTIQCQVDSQVTMMFWYRQQPGQSLTLIATANQGSEATYESGFVIDKFPISRPNLTFSTLTVSNMSPEDSSIYLCSVGDRGSGYTFGSGTRLTVV.